The clone carrying this T cell receptor beta chain was seen many times. Its antigen is currently unknown. This CDR3 has 15 amino acids. Trimming took 0 bases from V and 0 from J, leaving 9 bases between them. Per the germline V gene, CDR1 is SGHRS and CDR2 is YFSETQ. TCRdb re-called the 5' RACE reads with MiXCR, one entry per CDR3 protein. Among more than 300,000 distinct CDR3 sequences listed, 7% to 9% were seen once. This sample stems from a study of CD8 T cells in ankylosing spondylitis. Notes on the study in general: Ankylosing spondylitis blood appeared to be characterized by a TCR beta motif of 7 to 9 highly homologous variants.

The chain links TRBV5-1 to TRBJ1-2; TRBD1 might be the D (6 bases). The sequencing sample was made of blood, either unsorted or a sorted T cell fraction (not recorded which). The receptor was isolated from a male donor with ankylosing spondylitis. The DNA of the CDR3 is TGCGCCAGCAGCTTGGCCAACAGGGCTAACTATGGCTACACCTTC. Translated, it gives CASSLANRANYGYTF.